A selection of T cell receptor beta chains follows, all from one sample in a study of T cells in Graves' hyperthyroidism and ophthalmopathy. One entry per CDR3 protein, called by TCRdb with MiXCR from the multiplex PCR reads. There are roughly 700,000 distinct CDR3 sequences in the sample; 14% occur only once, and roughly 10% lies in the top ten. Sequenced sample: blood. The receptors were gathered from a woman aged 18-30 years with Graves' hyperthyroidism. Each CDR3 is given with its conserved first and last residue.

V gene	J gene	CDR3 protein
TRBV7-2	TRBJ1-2	CASSLSWVMDVYGYTF
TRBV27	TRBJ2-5	CASSLYLAGVETQYF
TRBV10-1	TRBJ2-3	CASSEPHDRGIGDTQYF
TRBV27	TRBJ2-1	CASSSLPQGRGFF
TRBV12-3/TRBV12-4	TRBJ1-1	CASSLGTEAFF
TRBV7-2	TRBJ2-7	CASSMRGPMDEQYF
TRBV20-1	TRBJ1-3	CSAIQGRRNTIYF
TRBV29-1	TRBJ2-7	CSVRAGGSLRSEQYF
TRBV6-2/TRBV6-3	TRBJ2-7	CASSPISGYVYEQYF
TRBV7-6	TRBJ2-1	CASSLGPSHNEQFF
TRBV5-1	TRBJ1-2	CASSLGTGHGYTF